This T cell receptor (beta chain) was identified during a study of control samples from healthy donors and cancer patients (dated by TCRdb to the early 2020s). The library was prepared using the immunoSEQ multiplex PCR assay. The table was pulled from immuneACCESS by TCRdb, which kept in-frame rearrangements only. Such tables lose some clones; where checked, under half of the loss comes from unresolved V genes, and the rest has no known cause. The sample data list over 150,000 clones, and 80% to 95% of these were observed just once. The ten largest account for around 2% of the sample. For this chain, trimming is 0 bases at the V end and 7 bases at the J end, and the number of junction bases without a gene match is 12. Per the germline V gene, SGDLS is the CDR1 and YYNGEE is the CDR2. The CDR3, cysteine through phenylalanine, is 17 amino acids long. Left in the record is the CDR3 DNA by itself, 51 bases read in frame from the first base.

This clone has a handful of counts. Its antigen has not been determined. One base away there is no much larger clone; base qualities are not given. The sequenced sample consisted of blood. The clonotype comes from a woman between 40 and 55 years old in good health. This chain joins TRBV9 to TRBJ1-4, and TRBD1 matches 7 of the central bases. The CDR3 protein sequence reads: CASSVATGAKEGEKLFF. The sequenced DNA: TGTGCCAGCAGCGTAGCTACAGGGGCGAAGGAAGGTGAAAAACTGTTTTTT.